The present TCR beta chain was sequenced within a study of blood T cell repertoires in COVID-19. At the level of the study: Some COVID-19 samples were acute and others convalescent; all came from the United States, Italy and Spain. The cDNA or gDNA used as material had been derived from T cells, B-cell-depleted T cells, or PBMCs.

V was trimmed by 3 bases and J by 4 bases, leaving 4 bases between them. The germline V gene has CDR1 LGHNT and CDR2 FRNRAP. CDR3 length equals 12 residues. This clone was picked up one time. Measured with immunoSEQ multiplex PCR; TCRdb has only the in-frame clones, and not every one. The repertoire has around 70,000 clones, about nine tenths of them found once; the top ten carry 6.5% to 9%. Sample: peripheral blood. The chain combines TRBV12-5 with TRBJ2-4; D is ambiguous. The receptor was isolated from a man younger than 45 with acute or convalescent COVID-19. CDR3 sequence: CASGFSKNIQYF. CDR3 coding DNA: TGTGCTAGTGGTTTTAGTAAAAACATTCAGTACTTC.